These 4 T cell receptor beta chains were sequenced from one sample in a study of T cells after yellow fever vaccination. TCRdb processed the 5' RACE reads anew with MiXCR; each CDR3 protein has one entry. The sample has hundreds of thousands of distinct CDR3 sequences, about 19% seen once. Sequences were derived from PBMCs, sampled 15 days after the yellow fever booster vaccination. Source of these receptors: a man aged 25 to 40 who received the YFV17D yellow fever vaccine.

This chain connects TRBV6-2 or TRBV6-3 to TRBJ2-3, with D possibly called TRBD1 or TRBD2 (5 bases each). Germline-derived CDR1 and CDR2 are MNHEY and SVGEGT. CDR3 length: 12 amino acids. V was cut by 9 bases and J by 14 bases, with 21 bases left in between. The chain's CDR3 is CASDTGTPIRYF. The DNA for the CDR3 is TGTGCCAGTGATACCGGGACGCCAATAAGGTATTTT.

This clonotype was picked up a small number of times. CDR3 nucleotides: TGTGCCAGTATTGACCGTGGGACAGGGTTGCGGAATGAGCAGTTCTTC. This gives the protein CASIDRGTGLRNEQFF. The J gene is TRBJ2-1, the V gene TRBV19; 9 bases are a match to TRBD1. Germline V CDR1 and CDR2: LNHDA, SQIVND (reference sequence). The CDR3 is made up of 16 amino acids. After removal of 7 bases from V and 7 bases from J, the junction contained 14 bases not matched to a gene.

V gene TRBV20-1 combines with J gene TRBJ2-3; TRBD1 agrees at 7 bases. CDR3 size: 13 residues. The trim removed 3 bases at V and 2 bases at J, leaving 2 bases unmatched. Germline V gives CDR1 DFQATT, CDR2 SNEGSKA (reference sequence). The CDR3 DNA reads TGCAGTGCTAGCAAGGGGGCCACAGATACGCAGTATTTT. Translating it yields CSASKGATDTQYF.

This clonotype has a handful of counts. V gene TRBV25-1 combines with J gene TRBJ2-5; D is perhaps TRBD2 (6 bases). Trimming took 2 bases from V and 5 from J, leaving 12 bases between them. CDR1 is MGHDK, CDR2 SYGVNS, per germline. This CDR3 contains 14 residues. In DNA form, the CDR3 reads TGTGCCAGCAGTGAAGGGGGGATCGTCGAGACCCAGTACTTC. Protein: CASSEGGIVETQYF.